This TCR beta chain is drawn from a study of beta chain features in type 1 diabetes. Study-wide findings and caveats: Still unanswered here is whether HLA type influences TCRB rearrangement.

To note about this clone: Its specificity is not known.

The CDR3 is 15 amino acids. Germline V gives CDR1 MDHEN, CDR2 SYDVKM. Trimming left V 6 bases short and J 0 bases short, with 9 bases between. Every isolated RNA sample was fully reverse transcribed, so sequencing captured expressed TCRB transcripts. Assay used: immunoSEQ multiplex PCR; TCRdb lists only in-frame clones, some missing. The sample holds 350,000 to 450,000 clones; about 15% are singletons and the top ten take around 0.039%. A sort by CD45RO/CCR7/CD25/CD127/CD95/CD27 yielded CD4+ naive, central memory, regulatory and stem cell-like memory cells. The V gene is TRBV28, the J gene TRBJ2-6, with D possibly being TRBD1 (5 bases). The sequence was collected from a young man in good health. Sequencing was performed on naive CD4+ T cells from blood. CDR3 in amino acids: CASRNRRSGANVLTF. CDR3 nucleotide sequence: TGTGCCAGCAGAAACAGGCGCTCTGGGGCCAACGTCCTGACTTTC.